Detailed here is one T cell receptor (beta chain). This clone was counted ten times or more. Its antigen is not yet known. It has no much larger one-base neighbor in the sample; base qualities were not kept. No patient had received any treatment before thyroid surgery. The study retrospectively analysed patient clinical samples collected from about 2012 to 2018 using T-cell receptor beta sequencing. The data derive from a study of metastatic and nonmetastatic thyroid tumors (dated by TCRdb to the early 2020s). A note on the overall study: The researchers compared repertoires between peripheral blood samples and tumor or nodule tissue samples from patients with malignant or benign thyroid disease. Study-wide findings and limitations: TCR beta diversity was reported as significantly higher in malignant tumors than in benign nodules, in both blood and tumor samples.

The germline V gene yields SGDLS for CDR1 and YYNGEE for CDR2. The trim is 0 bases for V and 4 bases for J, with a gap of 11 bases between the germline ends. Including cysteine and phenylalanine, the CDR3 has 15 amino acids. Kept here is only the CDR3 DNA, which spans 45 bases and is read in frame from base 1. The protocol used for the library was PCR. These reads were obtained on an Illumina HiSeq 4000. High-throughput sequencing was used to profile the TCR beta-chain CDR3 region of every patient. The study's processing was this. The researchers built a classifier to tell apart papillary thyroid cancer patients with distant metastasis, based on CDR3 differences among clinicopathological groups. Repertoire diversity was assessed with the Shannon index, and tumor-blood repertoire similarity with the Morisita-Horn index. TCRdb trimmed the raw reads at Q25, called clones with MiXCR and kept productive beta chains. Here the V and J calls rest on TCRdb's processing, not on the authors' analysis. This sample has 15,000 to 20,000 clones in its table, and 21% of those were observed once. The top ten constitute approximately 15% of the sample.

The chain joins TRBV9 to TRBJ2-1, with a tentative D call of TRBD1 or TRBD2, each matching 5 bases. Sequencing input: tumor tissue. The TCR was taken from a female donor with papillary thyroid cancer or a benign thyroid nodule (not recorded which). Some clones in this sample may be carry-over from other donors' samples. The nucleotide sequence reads TGTGCCAGCAGCGTAGGGGTGGGGGTATACAATGAGCAGTTCTTC. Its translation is CASSVGVGVYNEQFF.